This T cell receptor beta chain was sequenced during a study of spatial heterogeneity in lung cancer. At the level of the study: There was a strong correlation between the counts of TCR transcripts measured in tumor regions and a T cell transcriptional module score that was calculated from matched bulk RNA-seq.

This clonotype was counted a few times. What it recognizes is unknown. The time point denotes: sample taken at primary tumor resection. Samples came from some 73 TRACERx patients with untreated early-stage lung cancer. Individual TCR cDNA molecules each bore their own unique molecular identifier. TCRdb reprocessed the 5' RACE reads with MiXCR, giving one entry per CDR3 protein. The profile shows roughly 4,000 distinct CDR3 sequences, about 9.4% of them singletons. Study-wide findings and caveats: Expanded TCRs classified as ubiquitous or regional were counted, and these counts tracked ubiquitous and regional nonsynonymous mutations, respectively. Intratumoral expanded alpha and beta TCR counts were found to track tumor mutation counts.

The receptor was derived from a female donor with early-stage non-small cell lung cancer. The sample consisted of lung tumor tissue, taken at surgery.

CDR3: CASTMTSGGPYEQYF. The CDR3 DNA follows: TGTGCCAGCACCATGACTAGCGGGGGGCCCTACGAGCAGTACTTC. This chain joins TRBV7-2 and TRBJ2-7, with 13 nucleotides matching TRBD2. V lost 7 bases to trimming and J lost 2 bases; unmatched junction nucleotides: 5. The CDR3 covers 15 residues. Germline CDR1 and CDR2: SGHTA and FQGNSA.